This T cell receptor (beta chain) was sequenced for a study of Graves' ophthalmopathy and Graves' hyperthyroidism. Study-level results: The model predicted ophthalmopathy progression with about 69% sensitivity and around 72% specificity.

Per germline, CDR1 SGHRS and CDR2 YFSETQ. This CDR3 is built from 15 residues. J was trimmed by 5 bases and V by 3 bases; bases with no gene match: 7. Of note for this clonotype: The target antigen is unknown.

Beta-chain TCR CDR3 regions were amplified from RNA transcripts. HTBI-primed first-round RT-PCR preceded second-round multiplex PCR. TCRdb re-called the multiplex PCR reads with MiXCR, one entry per CDR3 protein. The sample holds about 1.1 million distinct CDR3 sequences, roughly 35% seen once. Hyperthyroidism in these 18- to 65-year-old patients was newly diagnosed, lasting under 2 months. The V and J genes are TRBV5-1 and TRBJ1-4; 7 bases are shared with TRBD1. Sequencing used peripheral blood or thyroid tissue (not recorded which). This sequence was found in an adult man with Graves' hyperthyroidism. CDR3 DNA: TGCGCCAGCAGCTCCCCCCGGACAGGCAATGAAAAACTGTTTTTT. Protein product: CASSSPRTGNEKLFF.